Below, one TCR beta chain is given with its context. Antigen unknown. The data belong to a study of cytomegalovirus exposure and HLA in healthy donors. The study's findings and limits: HLA restriction was apparent for most CMV-associated TCR beta chains in a later analysis. Sequencing likely caused a cluster of highly shared sequence variants.

The J segment lost 2 bases and the V segment lost 0 bases, leaving 3 bases of the junction unmatched. This CDR3 is built from 16 residues. CDR1 is SEHNR, CDR2 FQNEAQ, per germline (reference sequence). The PCR employed 60 Vbeta primers together with 13 Jbeta primers. The protocol was immunoSEQ multiplex PCR, while the TCRdb copy is restricted to in-frame clones and leaves out a portion. This repertoire comprises 40,000 to 45,000 clones; its ten largest clones make up under 2%. There were likely unrecorded immune exposures, though donors were nominally healthy when sampled. The chain couples TRBV7-9 to TRBJ2-3, with 9 bases that match TRBD2. Input material: PBMCs. This receptor was obtained from a woman aged 25 to 45 in good health and CMV-seronegative. The CDR3 DNA follows: TGTGCCAGCAGCTTAGCTGCGGGAGGGCCCACAGATACGCAGTATTTT. Translation gives CASSLAAGGPTDTQYF.